One and the same sample provided the 30 T cell receptor beta chains below, sequenced in a study of cytomegalovirus exposure and HLA in healthy donors. PCR primers comprised 60 Vbeta and 13 Jbeta primers. Method: immunoSEQ multiplex PCR; TCRdb's copy keeps in-frame clones and lacks some. There are 150,000 or so clones in the sample; around 77% occur only once, and around 2.1% lies in the top ten. The source material was PBMCs. These receptors all stem from a man aged 50 or older in good health and CMV-seropositive.

The genes are TRBV15 and TRBJ1-2; D unresolved. This CDR3 region has 16 residues. The ends were cut back, 2 bases at V and 6 bases at J, with 19 bases in the middle. Germline lookup yields CDR1 LNHNV and CDR2 YYDKDF (reference sequence). Here the CDR3 reads CATSRTGEGLTDGYTF. The CDR3 coding sequence is TGTGCCACCAGCAGAACCGGAGAGGGTTTGACGGATGGCTACACCTTC.

In the case of this clone: A junction boundary mismatches the germline segment, possibly from a read error. The chain carries TRBV2 and TRBJ2-5; TRBD2 agrees at 11 bases. There are 15 residues in the CDR3. The germline V gene has CDR1 SNHLY and CDR2 FYNNEI. CDR3 nucleotides: TGTGCCAGCAGTGAATTTACTAGCGGGAGAACACCCAAGAACTTC. This translates into CASSEFTSGRTPKNF.

The chain couples TRBV28 to TRBJ1-1; tentatively, D is TRBD1 (5 bases). This CDR3 comprises 11 residues. V was pared by 7 bases and J by 4 bases, with 7 bases between. Germline CDR1 reads MDHEN; CDR2 reads SYDVKM. The CDR3: CASNGGTEAFF. Here the CDR3 DNA reads TGTGCCAGCAACGGGGGCACTGAAGCTTTCTTT. Drawing the rest from reference TRBV28 and TRBJ1-1, the complete variable domain is DVKVTQSSRYLVKRTGEKVFLECVQDMDHENMFWYRQDPGLGLRLIYFSYDVKMKEKGDIPEGYSVSREKKERFSLILESASTNQTSMYLCASNGGTEAFFGQGTRLTVV.

The V and J genes are TRBV7-2 and TRBJ2-2; D is unresolved. The V gene's germline CDR1 is SGHTA and CDR2 FQGNSA. Trimming removed 0 bases at V and 7 bases at J, with 3 bases between. The CDR3 is made up of 12 amino acids. The CDR3, as DNA: TGTGCCAGCAGCTTAGCGCGCGGGGAGCTGTTTTTT. This encodes CASSLARGELFF.

This chain joins TRBV6-5 and TRBJ2-7; 8 nucleotides agree with TRBD2. The germline gives CDR1 MNHEY, CDR2 SVGAGI. The CDR3 runs to 15 residues. With 7 bases clipped from V and 3 bases from J, the junction kept 11 bases outside the gene matches. CDR3 in amino acids: CASTPSGGRGYEQYF. As DNA, the CDR3 is TGTGCCAGCACCCCCAGCGGGGGCAGGGGCTACGAGCAGTACTTC.

The chain recombines TRBV4-2 with TRBJ2-2, with 10 bases aligning to TRBD1. The CDR3 is made up of 16 amino acids. In germline, CDR1 is LGHNA, CDR2 YNFKEQ. Trimming at V came to 3 bases and at J to 5 bases, leaving 6 bases not matched to a gene. In DNA form, the CDR3 reads TGTGCCAGCAGCCAGGGGACAGGGGTTTTTACCGGGGAGCTGTTTTTT. It translates to CASSQGTGVFTGELFF.

The chain couples TRBV6-1 to TRBJ2-7, with 7 positions matching TRBD1. The CDR3 is 14 amino acids. V trimming: 6 bases; J trimming: 4 bases; junction bases outside the gene matches: 9. Per the germline V gene, CDR1 is MNHNS and CDR2 is SASEGT. CDR3 region: CASRATGVLYEQYF. DNA of the CDR3: TGTGCCAGCAGGGCTACAGGGGTTCTGTACGAGCAGTACTTC.

The rearrangement uses TRBV19 and TRBJ1-2; 9 nucleotides match TRBD1. V was clipped by 5 bases and J by 2 bases; unmatched bases: 12. Germline V gene data show CDR1 as LNHDA and CDR2 as SQIVND (reference sequence). This CDR3 spans 17 amino acids. The CDR3 coding sequence is TGTGCCAGTAGTGCCGGGACAGGGCTTCCCCAAAACTATGGCTACACCTTC. Translating it yields CASSAGTGLPQNYGYTF.

The chain links TRBV20-1 to TRBJ2-5; no reliable D call. Per the germline V gene, CDR1 is DFQATT and CDR2 is SNEGSKA (reference sequence). The V end was cut by 7 bases, the J end by 5 bases, with 11 bases between. CDR3 length: 11 amino acids. Here the CDR3 reads CSVFRAETQYF. DNA of the CDR3: TGCAGTGTTTTCCGAGCCGAGACCCAGTACTTC.

The chain carries TRBV18 and TRBJ1-5, with D perhaps matching TRBD1 (6 bases). The germline V gene encodes CDR1 KGHSH and CDR2 LQKENI. This CDR3 spans 18 amino acids. The V gene lost 6 bases and the J gene lost 1 base, with 22 bases spanning the gap. The CDR3, as DNA: TGTGCCAGCTCGGCGAGCACGGGGGGCGCCCTCAGCAATCAGCCCCAGCATTTT. Its translation is CASSASTGGALSNQPQHF.

The rearrangement links TRBV25-1 to TRBJ1-6; possible D gene TRBD1, 6 bases. Germline loops: CDR1 MGHDK, CDR2 SYGVNS. V lost 2 bases and J lost 4, with 6 bases in between. The CDR3 runs 14 residues. The CDR3 sequence: CASSETGYNSPLHF. DNA of the CDR3: TGTGCCAGCAGTGAAACAGGGTATAATTCACCCCTCCACTTT.

This clone has a handful of counts. The genes are TRBV6-1 and TRBJ2-5, with D possibly TRBD2 on 6 matching bases. The CDR3 covers 15 residues. Trimming pared 1 base from V and 4 bases from J, leaving 13 bases between. Per germline, CDR1 MNHNS and CDR2 SASEGT. For the CDR3, the DNA is TGTGCCAGCAGTGAAGGGACTAAGCTCCCAGAGACCCAGTACTTC. Translating gives CASSEGTKLPETQYF.

The chain carries TRBV27 and TRBJ2-2; 7 bases map to TRBD2. The length of the CDR3 is 14 residues. CDR1 and CDR2 from the germline V gene are MNHEY and SMNVEV (reference sequence). With V trimmed by 0 bases and J by 8 bases, 3 bases remained unmatched. CDR3 bases: TGTGCCAGCAGTTTATCGGGGAGGGCTGGGGAGCTGTTTTTT. This sequence encodes CASSLSGRAGELFF.

This chain joins TRBV7-8 and TRBJ1-5; D uncertain. Per the germline V gene, CDR1 is SGHVS and CDR2 is FQNEAQ. Between the trimmed V and J ends, which lost 2 bases and 1 base, there was a span of 21 bases. CDR3 length: 19 amino acids. This CDR3 is CASSLSSLSLSVSNQPQHF. DNA of the CDR3: TGTGCCAGCAGCTTATCATCCCTATCTCTATCTGTCAGCAATCAGCCCCAGCATTTT.

The V call is TRBV5-1, the J call TRBJ2-5; TRBD1 might be the D (6 bases). Trimming removed 4 bases from V and 5 bases from J, with 18 bases in between. The CDR3 spans 15 residues. Germline CDR1 reads SGHRS; CDR2 reads YFSETQ. The CDR3 sequence is CASSPGQGGRETQYF. The CDR3, as DNA: TGCGCCAGCAGCCCGGGACAAGGCGGCCGGGAGACCCAGTACTTC. The whole variable domain, filled in from reference TRBV5-1 and TRBJ2-5, reads KAGVTQTPRYLIKTRGQQVTLSCSPISGHRSVSWYQQTPGQGLQFLFEYFSETQRNKGNFPGRFSGRQFSNSRSEMNVSTLELGDSALYLCASSPGQGGRETQYFGPGTRLLVL.

The gene calls are TRBV6-1 and TRBJ1-2, with a weak D call TRBD1 (6 bases). The CDR3 spans 15 residues. The germline gives CDR1 MNHNS, CDR2 SASEGT. The V and J ends lost 1 base and 7 bases respectively, with 16 bases between them. CDR3 bases: TGTGCCAGCAGTGAAGGTGGGGGCGCTTTGGGTGGCTACACCTTC. Amino acids: CASSEGGGALGGYTF.

The V gene is TRBV6-4, the J gene TRBJ2-7, with a possible D match to TRBD2 (7 bases). The length of the CDR3 is 16 residues. Trimming took off 2 bases at V and 0 bases at J, with 14 bases between the two ends. CDR1 is MRHNA, CDR2 SNTAGT, per germline. DNA of the CDR3: TGTGCCAGCAGTGACGATGCGGGGGCTAGCTCCTACGAGCAGTACTTC. Translating it yields CASSDDAGASSYEQYF.

The CDR3 loop is CASSDTLRRGENTEAFF. Here the CDR3 DNA reads TGTGCCAGCAGTGACACGCTCCGGCGGGGGGAGAACACTGAAGCTTTCTTT. The V gene is TRBV6-1, the J gene TRBJ1-1, with a weak D call TRBD1 (5 bases). Trimming removed 3 bases from V and 1 base from J, with 18 bases in between. In germline, CDR1 is MNHNS, CDR2 SASEGT. This CDR3 has 17 residues.

The rearrangement joins TRBV5-4 to TRBJ1-2; no clear D. Looked up from germline, CDR1 is SGHNT and CDR2 is YYREEE (reference sequence). V shed 0 bases and J shed 2 bases, with 5 bases lying between them. The length of the CDR3 is 13 residues. CDR3 nucleotides: TGTGCCAGCAGCTTGGCCGGGAACTATGGCTACACCTTC. Its translation is CASSLAGNYGYTF.

V gene TRBV5-5 combines with J gene TRBJ2-7, with 7 bases aligning to TRBD1. This CDR3 has 15 amino acids. Trimming at V came to 0 bases and at J to 4 bases, leaving 7 bases not matched to a gene. CDR1 and CDR2 (germline): SGHKS, YYEKEE (reference sequence). CDR3 sequence: CASSLEVTGIYEQYF. The CDR3 DNA reads as TGTGCCAGCAGCTTGGAGGTGACAGGGATTTACGAGCAGTACTTC.

Only a few counts were recorded for this clone. CDR3 coding DNA: TGTGCTAGTGTTCATGAAGGAGGCAATCAGCCCCAGCATTTT. Its translation is CASVHEGGNQPQHF. J is TRBJ1-5 and V is TRBV12-5, with D unresolved. CDR1 is LGHNT and CDR2 is FRNRAP in the germline V gene. This CDR3 has 14 amino acids. Trimming cost V 7 bases and J 2 bases, with 12 bases left between them.

The table lists this clone with a few counts. V gene TRBV30 combines with J gene TRBJ2-7, with TRBD2 matching over 8 bases. The CDR3 is made up of 16 amino acids. The germline V gene encodes CDR1 GTSNPN and CDR2 SVGIG (reference sequence). Trimming took 2 bases from V and 2 from J; bases not matched to a gene: 11. CDR3 region: CAWSPREGERTYEQYF. The CDR3 DNA reads as TGTGCCTGGAGTCCCCGGGAGGGTGAAAGGACCTACGAGCAGTACTTC. Full variable domain (remainder filled in from reference TRBV30 and TRBJ2-7): SQTIHQWPATLVQPVGSPLSLECTVEGTSNPNLYWYRQAAGRGLQLLFYSVGIGQISSEVPQNLSASRPQDRQFILSSKKLLLSDSGFYLCAWSPREGERTYEQYFGPGTRLTVT.

V is TRBV9 and J is TRBJ2-7; TRBD2 aligns across 8 bases. Germline V lookup: CDR1 SGDLS, CDR2 YYNGEE. Trimming at V came to 0 bases and at J to 2 bases, leaving 10 bases not matched to a gene. This CDR3 contains 17 residues. CDR3 nucleotide sequence: TGTGCCAGCAGCGTAGGTCCCTCGGGGGGGCTGACCTACGAGCAGTACTTC. It codes for CASSVGPSGGLTYEQYF.

The genes are TRBV5-4 and TRBJ2-3; 8 nucleotides align to TRBD2. This CDR3 has 13 residues. CDR1 is SGHNT and CDR2 is YYREEE in the germline V gene (reference sequence). J lost 5 bases, V lost 9 bases, and 8 bases had no gene match. Written as DNA, the CDR3 is TGTGCCATCTCCGGGACTAGGGAAGATACGCAGTATTTT. As protein: CAISGTREDTQYF. Drawing the rest from reference TRBV5-4 and TRBJ2-3, the complete variable domain is ETGVTQSPTHLIKTRGQQVTLRCSSQSGHNTVSWYQQALGQGPQFIFQYYREEENGRGNFPPRFSGLQFPNYSSELNVNALELDDSALYLCAISGTREDTQYFGPGTRLTVL.

V usage is TRBV10-3 and J usage is TRBJ2-1; 8 nucleotides align to TRBD2. From germline, CDR1 is ENHRY and CDR2 SYGVKD. V lost 10 bases and J lost 0; bases outside the gene matches: 8. The CDR3 runs to 15 residues. CDR3 bases: TGTGCCACCTCTAGCGGGCAGAGCTCCTACAATGAGCAGTTCTTC. Amino acids: CATSSGQSSYNEQFF.

This rearrangement joins TRBV19 to TRBJ2-5; D is unclear. The DNA end lines up better with TRBJ2-7; the J call may be wrong. Germline assignment: CDR1 LNHDA and CDR2 SQIVND (reference sequence). The CDR3 length is 11 residues. The CDR3 protein is CASSNHYEQYF. For the CDR3, the DNA is TGTGCCAGTAGTAACCACTACGAGCAGTACTTC.

This chain uses TRBV4-3 with TRBJ2-5, with 8 bases that match TRBD2. Trimming at V came to 4 bases and at J to 5 bases, leaving 15 bases not matched to a gene. There are 17 residues in the CDR3. Germline-derived CDR1 and CDR2 are LGHNA and YSLEER. This chain's CDR3 is CASSPQGAGGGFETQYF. For the CDR3, the DNA is TGCGCCAGCAGCCCCCAAGGAGCGGGCGGGGGGTTTGAGACCCAGTACTTC.

This chain connects TRBV6-1 to TRBJ2-7; D might be TRBD1 (6 bases). Between the trimmed V and J ends, which lost 7 bases and 2 bases, there was a span of 12 bases. Germline CDR1 MNHNS, CDR2 SASEGT. The CDR3 covers 13 residues. The CDR3 DNA sequence: TGTGCCAGCACCTTGGACAGCACCTACGAGCAGTACTTC. It codes for CASTLDSTYEQYF.

The chain combines TRBV19 with TRBJ2-1; 10 nucleotides line up with TRBD2. There are 15 residues in the CDR3. Germline-derived CDR1 and CDR2 are LNHDA and SQIVND (reference sequence). Trimming took 6 bases from V and 7 from J; bases not matched to a gene: 9. CDR3 bases: TGTGCCAGTAGAACCAGCGGGGGGGGAATTAATGAGCAGTTCTTC. Translation gives CASRTSGGGINEQFF.

The V and J genes are TRBV19 and TRBJ2-7, with 7 bases fitting TRBD1. Germline trimming cut 5 bases from V and 6 bases from J; bases unmatched to any gene: 7. CDR3 length: 13 residues. Germline V gene lookup returns CDR1 LNHDA and CDR2 SQIVND (reference sequence). The CDR3 sequence is CASSSRTGLEQYF. In DNA, the CDR3 is TGTGCCAGTAGTTCCCGGACAGGCCTCGAGCAGTACTTC.